This TCR beta chain came from a study of blood T cell repertoires in COVID-19. About the research overall: The study drew acute and convalescent COVID-19 samples from the United States, Italy and Spain. PBMCs, B-cell-depleted T cells, or T cells provided the cDNA or gDNA that made up the material.

The CDR3 sequence is 16 residues long. Trimming took 3 bases from V and 5 from J; bases not matched to a gene: 13. In germline, CDR1 is SGDLS, CDR2 YYNGEE. Original analysis: Reference gene primer amplification yielded estimated nucleated cell counts. Method: immunoSEQ multiplex PCR; TCRdb's copy keeps in-frame clones and lacks some. V, J and clone size are taken as reported in that table, and D and trimming were inferred from the DNA itself. This sample has more than 70,000 clones, with 70% to 90% found just once. V gene TRBV9 combines with J gene TRBJ2-5, with 7 bases identical to TRBD1. The origin of this receptor is a man aged 50 to 60 with acute or convalescent COVID-19. Sample: peripheral blood. CDR3 DNA: TGTGCCAGCAGCGCTAGAGGGGGCTCAACCCCGGAGACCCAGTACTTC. Translation: CASSARGGSTPETQYF.